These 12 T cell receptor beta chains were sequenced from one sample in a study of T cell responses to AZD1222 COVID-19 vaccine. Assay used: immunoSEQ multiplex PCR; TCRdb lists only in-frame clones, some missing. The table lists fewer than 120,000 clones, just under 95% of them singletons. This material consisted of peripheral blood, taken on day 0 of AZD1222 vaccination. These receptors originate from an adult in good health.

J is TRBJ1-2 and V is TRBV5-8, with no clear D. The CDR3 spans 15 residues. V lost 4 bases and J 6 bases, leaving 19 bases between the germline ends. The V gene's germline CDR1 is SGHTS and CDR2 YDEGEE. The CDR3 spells CASSALAGVVDGYTF. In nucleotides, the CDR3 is TGTGCCAGCAGCGCCCTGGCCGGGGTGGTGGATGGCTACACCTTC.

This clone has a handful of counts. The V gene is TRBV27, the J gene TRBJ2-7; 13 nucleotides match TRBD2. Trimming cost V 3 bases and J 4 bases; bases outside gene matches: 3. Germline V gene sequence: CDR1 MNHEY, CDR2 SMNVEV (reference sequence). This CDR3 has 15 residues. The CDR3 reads CASSLRTSGGYEQYF. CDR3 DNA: TGTGCCAGCAGTTTGAGGACTAGCGGGGGATACGAGCAGTACTTC.

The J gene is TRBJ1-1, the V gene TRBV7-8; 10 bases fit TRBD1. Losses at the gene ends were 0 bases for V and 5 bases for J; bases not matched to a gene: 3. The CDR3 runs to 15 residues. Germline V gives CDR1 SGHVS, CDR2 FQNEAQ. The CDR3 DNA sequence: TGTGCCAGCAGCTTAGCCGGGACAGGGGATACTGAAGCTTTCTTT. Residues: CASSLAGTGDTEAFF.

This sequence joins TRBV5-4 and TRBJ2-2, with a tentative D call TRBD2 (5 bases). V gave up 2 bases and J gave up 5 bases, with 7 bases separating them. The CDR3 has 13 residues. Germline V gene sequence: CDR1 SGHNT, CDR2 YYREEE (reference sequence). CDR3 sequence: CASSFRGTGELFF. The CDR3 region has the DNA TGTGCCAGCAGCTTTCGCGGGACCGGGGAGCTGTTTTTT.

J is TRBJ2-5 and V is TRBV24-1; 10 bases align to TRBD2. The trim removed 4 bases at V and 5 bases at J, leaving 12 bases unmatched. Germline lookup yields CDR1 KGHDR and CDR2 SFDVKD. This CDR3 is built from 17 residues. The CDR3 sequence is CATSDSGLADSRETQYF. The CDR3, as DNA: TGTGCCACCAGTGACTCCGGACTAGCGGACTCCCGGGAGACCCAGTACTTC.

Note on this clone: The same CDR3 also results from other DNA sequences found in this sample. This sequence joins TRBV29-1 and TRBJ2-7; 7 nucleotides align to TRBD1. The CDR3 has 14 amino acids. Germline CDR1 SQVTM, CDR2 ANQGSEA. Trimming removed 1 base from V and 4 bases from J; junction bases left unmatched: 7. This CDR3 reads CSVEVGDRGYEQYF. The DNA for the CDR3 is TGCAGCGTTGAAGTCGGGGACAGAGGGTACGAGCAGTACTTC.

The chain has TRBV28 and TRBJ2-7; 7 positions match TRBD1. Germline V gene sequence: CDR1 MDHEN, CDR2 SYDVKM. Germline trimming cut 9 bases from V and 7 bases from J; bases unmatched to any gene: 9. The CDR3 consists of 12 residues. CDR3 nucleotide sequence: TGTGCCAGTTCAAAGAGACAGGGTGAGCAGTACTTC. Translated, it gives CASSKRQGEQYF.

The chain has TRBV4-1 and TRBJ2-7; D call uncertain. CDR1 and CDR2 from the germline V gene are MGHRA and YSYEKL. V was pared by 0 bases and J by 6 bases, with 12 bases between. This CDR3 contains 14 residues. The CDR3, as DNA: TGCGCCAGCAGCCAAGAGGAGAGCGCCCCCGAGCAGTACTTC. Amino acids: CASSQEESAPEQYF.

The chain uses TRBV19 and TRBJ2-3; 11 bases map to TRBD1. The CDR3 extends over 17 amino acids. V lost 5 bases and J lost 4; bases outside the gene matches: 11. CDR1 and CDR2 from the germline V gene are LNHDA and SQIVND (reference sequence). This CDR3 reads CASSPGGTGGLADTQYF. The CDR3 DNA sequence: TGTGCCAGTAGTCCCGGGGGGACAGGGGGTTTGGCAGATACGCAGTATTTT.

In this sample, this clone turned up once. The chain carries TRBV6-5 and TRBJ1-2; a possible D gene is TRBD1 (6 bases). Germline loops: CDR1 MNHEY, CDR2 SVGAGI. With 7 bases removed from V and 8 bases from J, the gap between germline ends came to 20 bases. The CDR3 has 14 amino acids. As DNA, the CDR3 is TGTGCCAGCACCAACGAGCCGGGGGCGAAAGGCTACACCTTC. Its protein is CASTNEPGAKGYTF.

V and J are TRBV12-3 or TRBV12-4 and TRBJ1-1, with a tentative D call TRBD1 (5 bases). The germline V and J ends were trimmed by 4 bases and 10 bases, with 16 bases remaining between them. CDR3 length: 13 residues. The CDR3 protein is CASSSNSGWVAFF. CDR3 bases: TGTGCCAGCAGTTCAAATTCAGGGTGGGTAGCTTTCTTT.

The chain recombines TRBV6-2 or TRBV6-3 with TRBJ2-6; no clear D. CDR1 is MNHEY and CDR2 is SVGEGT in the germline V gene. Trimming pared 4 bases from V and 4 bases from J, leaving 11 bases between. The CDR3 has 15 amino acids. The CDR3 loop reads CASSSRPLGANVLTF. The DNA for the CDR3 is TGTGCCAGCAGTTCCCGGCCTCTCGGGGCCAACGTCCTGACTTTC.